This T cell receptor beta chain was recorded in a study of persistence of HIV-infected CD4 T cells (dated by TCRdb to the early 2020s). Study-level background: CMV- and HIV-1 Gag-responding CD4+ T cells were isolated from ART-treated individuals so that antigen-driven clonal expansion of HIV-1-infected cells could be examined. The clonality of all cells in each sorted population was measured by TCRbeta sequencing, and the clonality of infected cells was measured by proviral sequencing. Participants had been on suppressive ART for a median of roughly 8 years. In the cross-participant TCR cluster analysis, 8 participants were included for CMV and 6 or 7 participants were included for Gag. Peripheral blood samples of up to about 200 mL were taken at multiple time points, with the exception of a couple of participants who underwent leukapheresis at a single time point.

The treatment or condition label on this specimen signifies: suppressive antiretroviral therapy. Lysates of CMV-infected fibroblasts were used at approximately 10 ug/mL for cell stimulation. Nonresponding CD40L-negative CD69-negative CD45RO-high memory CD4+ T cells were sorted as memory populations depleted of antigen-responding cells. Participants were HIV-1-infected adults who started suppressive ART during chronic infection. Plasma HIV-1 RNA had been undetectable (below 50 copies/mL) in participants for at least 4 years. To be included, participants needed a CD4+ T cell count above 400 cells/uL and a positive CMV serology. Before stimulation, PBMCs were isolated using density centrifugation and then depleted of CD8+ T cells. CD8-depleted PBMCs were stimulated for over 15 hours with anti-CD28/CD49d costimulation, CD40-blocking antibody and enfuvirtide to prevent new infections. Cells were sorted on a Beckman Coulter MoFlo Legacy or XDP sorter, with propidium iodide excluding dead cells. The QIAamp DNA Mini Kit was used for genomic DNA extraction from samples above one million cells, and the Quick-DNA Microprep Kit was used otherwise.

General study outcomes and caveats: Degenerate expanded CDR3beta sequences were enriched in antigen-responding cells, suggesting convergent selection of CD4+ responses to CMV and Gag. A correlation was observed between TCR oligoclonality and proviral oligoclonality within the same sorted populations. Only a small number of individuals took part in the study, and only a limited range of antigens was tested. Bulk TCR analyses could not be restricted to the rare CMV-responding cells that actually carried HIV-1 proviruses. Significantly lower TCRbeta richness was observed in CMV- and Gag-responding cells than in anti-CD3/anti-CD28-responding cells, and higher oligoclonality was observed in CMV-responding cells than in CD3/CD28-stimulated and Gag-responding cells.

The immunoSEQ hsTCRB assay version 4 in survey mode was used to sequence TCRbeta repertoires from genomic DNA. Genomic DNA was diluted to about 9 ng/uL, and up to 1 ug per sample was used for TCRbeta sequencing. For the original study's pipeline: ImmunoSeq Analyzer 3.0 was used for analysis of TCRbeta data, and diversity was computed on productive nucleotide rearrangements. Using the Immunarch R package, lower-bound TCR diversity was estimated with the improved Chao index and clonality was estimated with the Gini coefficient. Nucleotide rearrangements that differed but encoded the same CDR3beta amino acid sequence were counted as separate clonotypes. TCRbeta sequences significantly enriched in antigen-responding cells relative to anti-CD3/anti-CD28-activated cells were identified by differential abundance analysis. Using predicted peptide-MHC specificity as the basis, GLIPH2 grouped TCRs into clusters, both for each participant individually and for the merged data sets that combined participants. As stored in TCRdb, this immuneACCESS dataset retains in-frame rearrangements with V and J assigned. A fraction of the clones does not appear; measured against another copy, unresolved V genes explain less than half of the discrepancy, and the remainder lacks a known reason. V and J calls and clone size come straight from that table; D and trimming were deduced from the DNA. This sample comprises about 28,000 clones, around 80% of them detected only once. The ten largest clones represent 0.81% of the sample.

The germline V gene encodes CDR1 MNHNS and CDR2 SASEGT. The CDR3 sequence holds 13 residues, the cysteine and phenylalanine included. Of the read, only the CDR3 DNA is kept; its 39 bases are in frame from base 1. The germline ends are 5 bases apart after V is trimmed by 2 bases and J by 1 base. There are a few counts of this clone. No antigen is known for it. No base-level quality is on record; no much larger clone is a single base apart. The TCR sequence derives from an adult woman with HIV who was CMV-seropositive. The receptor chain draws on TRBV6-1 and TRBJ1-1, with the D gene call left open. The starting material was CD4+ T cells sorted from PBMCs after approximately 19-hour stimulation, obtained from a patient who received antiretroviral therapy. The cell subset or site label, read with the paper, signifies: CD40L-CD69- CD45RO-high memory CD4 T cells not responding to CMV lysate. Here the CDR3 is given as CASSETWNTEAFF. At the DNA level, the sequence is TGTGCCAGCAGTGAAACATGGAACACTGAAGCTTTCTTT.